This T cell receptor beta chain came from a study of T cell responses to AZD1222 COVID-19 vaccine. Findings and caveats of the study: Just five to seven people given AZD1222 tested seropositive at baseline. Unmutated regions of variants are reportedly targeted by nearly half of spike-specific TCRs.

About this clone: The target antigen is unknown.

Repertoires were generated with immunoSEQ multiplex PCR, while TCRdb's copy carries only in-frame clones and drops some. The sample contains around 54,000 clones, 75% to 90% of which appear only once. The specimen was peripheral blood, collected 28 days after the second AZD1222 dose. This TCR was recovered from an adult who received the AZD1222 COVID-19 vaccine.

CDR3 DNA sequence: TGTGCCAGCAGTTTACTTCTAGCGGGAGGGCACCAGGGGTTTAGGTTCTTC. Protein: CASSLLLAGGHQGFRFF. The chain joins TRBV27 to TRBJ2-1, with 12 bases that match TRBD2. The CDR3 runs to 17 residues. Germline CDR1 MNHEY, CDR2 SMNVEV (reference sequence). J lost 15 bases, V lost 2 bases, and 17 bases had no gene match.